These 14 T cell receptor beta chains originate from one sample sequenced in a study of cytomegalovirus exposure and HLA in healthy donors. The assay was immunoSEQ multiplex PCR, and TCRdb's table has in-frame clones only and misses some. The repertoire holds about 240,000 clones, with about 83% as singletons. Input material: PBMCs. The receptors stem from a man younger than 35 in good health and CMV-seronegative.

This sequence joins TRBV28 and TRBJ2-7; the match to TRBD1 covers 12 bases. Unmatched junction bases numbered 7, after V lost 4 bases and J lost 6 bases. The CDR3 has 15 amino acids. CDR1 and CDR2 from the germline V gene are MDHEN and SYDVKM. The CDR3 DNA is TGTGCCAGCAGTTCCCGGGACAGGGGGCGAGTCGAGCAGTACTTC. Translation gives CASSSRDRGRVEQYF.

This clone was observed a handful of times. The V call is TRBV14, the J call TRBJ1-3; D not certain. The V and J ends lost 4 bases and 0 bases respectively, with 10 bases between them. In germline, CDR1 is SGHDN, CDR2 FVKESK. This CDR3 contains 15 residues. The CDR3 is CASSPSGSSGNTIYF. The DNA of the CDR3 is TGTGCCAGCAGCCCATCAGGTTCCTCTGGAAACACCATATATTTT.

This clone was found a few times. V usage is TRBV18 and J usage is TRBJ1-4, with 8 bases lining up with TRBD1. The V segment lost 3 bases and the J segment 6 bases; nucleotides outside the gene matches: 0. Germline CDR1 is KGHSH and CDR2 is LQKENI. CDR3 length: 13 residues. The CDR3 spells CASSPDRDEKLFF. CDR3 DNA sequence: TGTGCCAGCTCACCGGACAGGGATGAAAAACTGTTTTTT.

The chain joins TRBV7-3 to TRBJ2-2, with 8 bases matching TRBD2. Germline trimming cut 4 bases from V and 8 bases from J; bases unmatched to any gene: 9. The length of the CDR3 is 15 residues. CDR1 and CDR2 (germline): SGHTA, FQGTGA. CDR3 sequence: CASSYTSGSRGELFF. CDR3 in DNA: TGTGCCAGCAGCTATACAAGCGGGAGTCGGGGGGAGCTGTTTTTT.

J is TRBJ2-3 and V is TRBV7-2, with a weak D call TRBD2 (5 bases). The V and J ends lost 5 bases and 6 bases respectively, with 15 bases between them. The CDR3 sequence is 14 residues long. Per the germline V gene, CDR1 is SGHTA and CDR2 is FQGNSA. The CDR3 DNA is TGTGCCAGCAGCAGGAGGAGAGGTTCGGATACGCAGTATTTT. Protein product: CASSRRRGSDTQYF.

This chain uses TRBV2 with TRBJ2-5, with 9 bases fitting TRBD1. The V and J ends lost 8 bases and 1 base, in that order; junction bases with no gene match: 8. The CDR3 extends over 15 amino acids. Germline V lookup: CDR1 SNHLY, CDR2 FYNNEI. The CDR3 is CASDRDRVPQETQYF. In DNA form, the CDR3 reads TGTGCCAGCGACCGGGACAGGGTCCCCCAAGAGACCCAGTACTTC. The complete variable domain, with remaining parts taken from reference TRBV2 and TRBJ2-5, reads EPEVTQTPSHQVTQMGQEVILRCVPISNHLYFYWYRQILGQKVEFLVSFYNNEISEKSEIFDDQFSVERPDGSNFTLKIRSTKLEDSAMYFCASDRDRVPQETQYFGPGTRLLVL.

This sequence joins TRBV10-2 and TRBJ2-2, with TRBD2 identical over 8 bases. CDR3 length equals 14 residues. Germline V gives CDR1 WSHSY, CDR2 SAAADI. With 11 bases clipped from V and 7 bases from J, the junction kept 12 bases outside the gene matches. The chain's CDR3 is CAASPAGEGGELFF. For the CDR3, the DNA is TGCGCCGCTTCCCCAGCGGGAGAAGGCGGGGAGCTGTTTTTT.

J is TRBJ1-5 and V is TRBV18; a weak D match, TRBD1 (6 bases). The CDR3 is 18 amino acids. From germline, CDR1 is KGHSH and CDR2 LQKENI. Trimming shortened V by 3 bases and J by 4 bases, and 22 bases separated the two germline ends. The CDR3 DNA follows: TGTGCCAGCTCACCGAGACCCGGGACACCAAACGAGAATCAGCCCCAGCATTTT. Translation: CASSPRPGTPNENQPQHF.

The rearrangement links TRBV19 to TRBJ1-5, with TRBD1 as a possible D gene (6 bases). The CDR3 is 14 amino acids. CDR1 is LNHDA, CDR2 SQIVND, per germline (reference sequence). The ends were cut back, 7 bases at V and 4 bases at J, with 14 bases in the middle. CDR3 sequence reads: CASTPGAYNQPQHF. In nucleotides, the CDR3 is TGTGCCAGTACCCCAGGGGCCTATAATCAGCCCCAGCATTTT.

The chain couples TRBV15 to TRBJ2-3, with 11 bases lining up with TRBD2. Germline V gene lookup returns CDR1 LNHNV and CDR2 YYDKDF (reference sequence). The J segment lost 1 base and the V segment lost 5 bases, leaving 5 bases of the junction unmatched. This CDR3 is 16 amino acids long. The CDR3 sequence is CATSGISGRGTDTQYF. The CDR3 DNA reads TGTGCCACCAGCGGAATTAGCGGGAGGGGCACAGATACGCAGTATTTT.

The V gene is TRBV5-6, the J gene TRBJ1-2; D is possibly TRBD1 (6 bases). The CDR3 spans 13 residues. Trimming stripped 5 bases from V and 8 bases from J, with 16 bases between. In germline, CDR1 is SGHDT, CDR2 YYEEEE. The CDR3 region is CASRGPGEGGYTF. CDR3 DNA sequence: TGTGCCAGCAGAGGGCCAGGGGAAGGCGGCTACACCTTC.

The J gene is TRBJ2-7, the V gene TRBV27; 7 bases map to TRBD1. The germline V gene has CDR1 MNHEY and CDR2 SMNVEV (reference sequence). The junction had 3 bases not matched to a gene; V was cut back by 4 bases and J by 0 bases. CDR3 length: 14 amino acids. In nucleotides, the CDR3 is TGTGCCAGCAGTTCAGGGGGACCCTCCTACGAGCAGTACTTC. Translating gives CASSSGGPSYEQYF.

The chain has TRBV13 and TRBJ2-1, with D tentatively TRBD2 (6 bases). In germline, CDR1 is PRHDT, CDR2 FYEKMQ (reference sequence). CDR3 length: 15 amino acids. V was shortened by 2 bases and J by 6 bases, with 14 bases between the two germline ends. CDR3 nucleotide sequence: TGTGCCAGCAGCTTATCGCCTAGCGCGGCCAATGAGCAGTTCTTC. Translation: CASSLSPSAANEQFF.

This chain uses TRBV11-2 with TRBJ1-6, with 10 bases identical to TRBD1. The CDR3 extends over 16 amino acids. V trimming: 2 bases; J trimming: 10 bases; junction bases outside the gene matches: 8. The germline V gene has CDR1 SGHAT and CDR2 FQNNGV. DNA for the CDR3: TGTGCCAGCAGCTTAATGGGGACAGGGGTTTACTCACCCCTCCACTTT. Its translation is CASSLMGTGVYSPLHF.